This TCR beta chain was sequenced during a study of shared clonotypes between healthy human individuals. Whole-study context: Each donor contributed plates that comprised three CD4 naive, three CD4 memory, two CD8 naive and one CD8 memory. Study findings and constraints: Clonotypes which were not shared had lower generation probabilities than clonotypes that all four donors shared. Naive CD4 clonotypes were shared across a handful of donors at approximately 5.3%.

Data came from immunoSEQ multiplex PCR; TCRdb stores just in-frame clones and leaves some out. The table records 1.4 million to 1.5 million clones, roughly 96% of them present only once. A remark on this clone: Its antigen remains unknown.

V gave up 0 bases and J gave up 9 bases; unmatched junction bases: 11. This CDR3 has 15 residues. Germline V gene data show CDR1 as SGDLS and CDR2 as YYNGEE. Healthy and HIV-negative, the adult donors had no recent acute infections or vaccinations. This sequence joins TRBV9 and TRBJ1-1, with TRBD1 matching 7 bases. This receptor was obtained from a man aged 30 to 39 in good health. Sequencing used naive CD4+ T cells sorted from blood. Stated subset: CD45RA+ positively selected. As DNA, the CDR3 is TGTGCCAGCAGCGTAGATCGGACAGGACAGAATAAAGCTTTCTTT. Its translation: CASSVDRTGQNKAFF.